This T cell receptor beta chain was profiled in a study of identical twins. This clonotype was recorded many times. Its cognate antigen is unknown. TCRdb re-derived calls from the 5' RACE reads in MiXCR, one entry per CDR3 protein. The sample has about 240,000 distinct CDR3 sequences, about 7.5% seen once. The germline V and J ends were trimmed by 1 base and 2 bases, with 9 bases remaining between them. CDR3 length: 15 amino acids. Germline-derived CDR1 and CDR2 are SNHLY and FYNNEI. Study results and limitations: The authors drew conclusions from cross-sectional statistical analysis rather than following the same donors. Modelling approaches yielded underestimates of out-of-frame TCR alpha sharing between monozygotic twins.

Donors uniformly comprised healthy Caucasians. Separately, the same data were catalogued under a study of yellow fever vaccine responses in identical twins.

The chain joins TRBV2 to TRBJ2-1, with D possibly being TRBD2 (6 bases). Sequencing was done on a sample of CD8+ T cells sorted from blood. The sequence was obtained from a young woman in good health. The CDR3 sequence: CASSEEQRAYNEQFF. CDR3 DNA sequence: TGTGCCAGCAGTGAAGAGCAGCGGGCCTACAATGAGCAGTTCTTC.